These 13 T cell receptor beta chains were sequenced from one sample in a study of blood T cells in healthy people across ages. A second about 6 to 12 cycle PCR used barcoded and J-beta primers. One entry per CDR3 protein results from TCRdb running MiXCR on the 5' RACE reads. The sample consists of approximately 810,000 distinct CDR3 sequences, around 28% of them appearing once. Material for sequencing was blood. These receptors were obtained from an elderly woman in good health.

This clonotype was observed at least ten times. A junction boundary mismatches the germline segment, possibly from a read error. This chain connects TRBV6-5 to TRBJ2-5; D is ambiguous. The CDR3 spans 11 residues. Per germline, CDR1 MNHEY and CDR2 SVGAGI. CDR3 in DNA: TGTGCCACAGGAGCCCAAGGGACCCAGTACTTC. Its translation: CATGAQGTQYF.

The V gene is TRBV28, the J gene TRBJ1-2; D possibly corresponds to TRBD1 (6 bases). The CDR3 has 11 residues. CDR1 and CDR2 from the germline V gene are MDHEN and SYDVKM. Deletions cut 10 bases from V and 9 bases from J, with 15 bases between. The CDR3 DNA follows: TGTGCCACCAAGGGGGGCGGGAGCTACACCTTC. Its protein product is CATKGGGSYTF.

The rearrangement joins TRBV29-1 to TRBJ2-7; D might be TRBD1 (5 bases). Germline values: CDR1 SQVTM, CDR2 ANQGSEA. The CDR3 is made up of 13 amino acids. V lost 7 bases and J 2 bases, leaving 15 bases between the germline ends. CDR3 amino acids: CSGALGVTYEQYF. The CDR3 DNA reads as TGCAGCGGGGCCCTAGGGGTTACCTACGAGCAGTACTTC.

Worth noting for this clonotype: Given a much more abundant clone one base away, this may be a read error. The V and J genes are TRBV3-1 and TRBJ2-7; D not resolved. TRBJ2-5 matches the DNA end more closely, so the J call is doubtful. This CDR3 contains 13 residues. Germline-derived CDR1 and CDR2 are LGHDT and YNNKEL (reference sequence). CDR3: CAYSQTNYGTQYF. CDR3 nucleotide sequence: TGTGCCTACAGCCAGACCAACTATGGGACCCAGTACTTC.

The table lists this clonotype with many counts. The gene calls are TRBV5-5 and TRBJ2-7, with TRBD1 matching 8 bases. The CDR3 consists of 12 residues. Germline assignment: CDR1 SGHKS and CDR2 YYEKEE (reference sequence). V shed 7 bases and J 4 bases; nucleotides not matched to a gene: 4. CDR3: CASWDRLYEQYF. In DNA form, the CDR3 reads TGTGCCAGCTGGGACAGGTTGTACGAGCAGTACTTC. The whole variable domain, remainder taken from reference TRBV5-5 and TRBJ2-7, is DAGVTQSPTHLIKTRGQQVTLRCSPISGHKSVSWYQQVLGQGPQFIFQYYEKEERGRGNFPDRFSARQFPNYSSELNVNALLLGDSALYLCASWDRLYEQYFGPGTRLTVT.

A few counts support this clonotype. V and J are TRBV27 and TRBJ2-7; unclear D gene. V lost 0 bases, J lost 4 bases, and 19 bases lay in between. Germline values: CDR1 MNHEY, CDR2 SMNVEV (reference sequence). This CDR3 is 17 amino acids long. The CDR3 protein is CASSLSSRPSWGYEQYF. CDR3 bases: TGTGCCAGCAGTTTATCCTCGAGACCGTCTTGGGGTTACGAGCAGTACTTC.

The rearrangement links TRBV12-3 or TRBV12-4 to TRBJ1-3, with a weak D call TRBD1 (5 bases). The CDR3 loop spans 14 amino acids. V shed 4 bases and J shed 0 bases, with 7 bases lying between them. DNA of the CDR3: TGTGCCAGCAGTTCGACAGACTCTGGAAACACCATATATTTT. Translated: CASSSTDSGNTIYF.

The chain has TRBV7-9 and TRBJ2-4, with D possibly matching TRBD2 (5 bases). Trimming pared 5 bases from V and 5 bases from J, leaving 16 bases between. The V gene's germline CDR1 is SEHNR and CDR2 FQNEAQ (reference sequence). This CDR3 contains 15 residues. CDR3 protein: CASSPLLAGENIQYF. DNA for the CDR3: TGTGCCAGCAGCCCACTCCTAGCCGGAGAAAACATTCAGTACTTC.

To note about this clonotype: A read error is possible here, since a much larger clone lies one base away. The chain couples TRBV7-9 to TRBJ2-5; either TRBD1 or TRBD2 may supply D (6 bases each). CDR3 length: 15 amino acids. CDR1 SEHNR and CDR2 FQNEAQ come from the germline V gene (reference sequence). For the CDR3, the DNA is TGTGCCAGCAGCTTACCGGGGGCCAACCAAGGGACCCAGTACTTC. Residues: CASSLPGANQGTQYF.

This clonotype was detected only a few times. This chain links TRBV7-6 with TRBJ2-2, with 14 positions matching TRBD2. The germline V gene has CDR1 SGHVS and CDR2 FNYEAQ. V shed 5 bases, J shed 1 base, and the junction held 6 bases outside the gene matches. The CDR3 runs 18 residues. DNA of the CDR3: TGTGCCAGCAGCCCAGGACTAGCGGGGGGACGGAACACCGGGGAGCTGTTTTTT. This codes for CASSPGLAGGRNTGELFF.

This sequence joins TRBV3-1 and TRBJ2-7; 11 bases line up with TRBD1. The CDR3 consists of 15 residues. CDR1 LGHDT and CDR2 YNNKEL come from the germline V gene (reference sequence). V gave up 2 bases and J gave up 6 bases; unmatched junction bases: 6. Here the CDR3 DNA reads TGTGCCAGCAGCCAACTGGGACAGGGGGAATCCGAGCAGTACTTC. Translated: CASSQLGQGESEQYF.

This clonotype was counted ten times or more. The V call is TRBV12-3 or TRBV12-4, the J call TRBJ1-2, with unresolved D. This CDR3 is built from 14 residues. Between the trimmed V and J ends, which lost 7 bases and 4 bases, there was a span of 16 bases. CDR3 residues: CASNTPGASYGYTF. For the CDR3, the DNA is TGTGCCAGCAACACCCCCGGTGCGAGCTATGGCTACACCTTC.

Ten or more counts support this clonotype. CDR3 sequence (DNA): TGTGCCAGCAGCCTCCAAGGGTCGGGGGGCCTCTACAATGAGCAGTTCTTC. This codes for CASSLQGSGGLYNEQFF. This chain connects TRBV12-3 or TRBV12-4 to TRBJ2-1; D is possibly TRBD2 (7 bases). The CDR3 sequence is 17 residues long. Trimming took off 6 bases at V and 3 bases at J, with 21 bases between the two ends.